These 17 T cell receptor beta chains were all obtained from the same sample, sequenced in a study of cytomegalovirus exposure and HLA in healthy donors. PCR primers comprised 60 Vbeta and 13 Jbeta primers. TCRdb keeps only in-frame clones here, not all; method: immunoSEQ multiplex PCR. The sample table sets out tens of thousands of clones. The sample taken for sequencing was PBMCs. These TCRs come from a male donor in good health and CMV-seronegative.

The chain employs TRBV28 and TRBJ1-2, with 8 bases matching TRBD1. CDR1 is MDHEN and CDR2 is SYDVKM in the germline V gene. V lost 10 bases and J lost 8; bases outside the gene matches: 12. CDR3 length: 13 residues. The CDR3 here is CAISSGDRNGYTF. CDR3 sequence (DNA): TGTGCCATCTCAAGCGGGGACAGGAACGGCTACACCTTC.

V usage is TRBV30 and J usage is TRBJ1-4; D is undetermined. CDR3 length equals 13 residues. V was shortened by 8 bases and J by 2 bases, with 12 bases between the two germline ends. Germline values: CDR1 GTSNPN, CDR2 SVGIG (reference sequence). CDR3 region: CAGDRGTNEKLFF. DNA of the CDR3: TGTGCCGGAGATAGAGGGACTAATGAAAAACTGTTTTTT.

The chain carries TRBV29-1 and TRBJ2-4; weak D call: TRBD2 (5 bases). This CDR3 has 16 amino acids. Between the trimmed V and J ends, which lost 0 bases and 1 base, there was a span of 13 bases. In germline, CDR1 is SQVTM, CDR2 ANQGSEA. CDR3 protein: CSVEDPGVEAKNIQYF. The CDR3 DNA sequence: TGCAGCGTTGAAGATCCCGGGGTGGAGGCCAAAAACATTCAGTACTTC.

The gene calls are TRBV18 and TRBJ1-1, with D tentatively TRBD1 (6 bases). The CDR3 spans 15 residues. V was clipped by 8 bases and J by 0 bases, with 16 bases between them. Germline-derived CDR1 and CDR2 are KGHSH and LQKENI. CDR3 sequence (DNA): TGTGCCAGCGAGTTACAGGGTACCATGAACACTGAAGCTTTCTTT. Residues: CASELQGTMNTEAFF.

The gene calls are TRBV6-5 and TRBJ1-5; 7 bases match TRBD1. The CDR3 consists of 15 residues. Germline-derived CDR1 and CDR2 are MNHEY and SVGAGI. Losses at the gene ends were 0 bases for V and 9 bases for J; bases not matched to a gene: 8. CDR3 bases: TGTGCCAGCAGTTACTCGGACAGGAGTAGTGGGCCCCAGCATTTT. This gives the protein CASSYSDRSSGPQHF.

The CDR3 DNA reads TGCAGTGCGGGCCAGCCCCAGCATTTT. Protein sequence: CSAGQPQHF. The chain joins TRBV20-1 to TRBJ1-5; D is unresolved. V shed 6 bases and J shed 7 bases, with 4 bases lying between them. The CDR3 covers 9 residues. The V gene's germline CDR1 is DFQATT and CDR2 SNEGSKA (reference sequence).

The chain uses TRBV19 and TRBJ1-5; 7 nucleotides agree with TRBD1. Germline CDR1 and CDR2: LNHDA and SQIVND (reference sequence). The CDR3 contains 16 residues. Losses at the gene ends were 3 bases for V and 4 bases for J; bases not matched to a gene: 9. The CDR3 is CASSIYRGTANQPQHF. CDR3 nucleotides: TGTGCCAGTAGTATTTATAGAGGGACAGCTAATCAGCCCCAGCATTTT.

This chain links TRBV27 with TRBJ1-2; 10 positions match TRBD1. The CDR3 runs to 14 residues. After removal of 6 bases from V and 4 bases from J, the junction contained 5 bases not matched to a gene. Germline assignment: CDR1 MNHEY and CDR2 SMNVEV (reference sequence). For the CDR3, the DNA is TGTGCCAGCAGCGACAGGGGGCTTAGCTATGGCTACACCTTC. Protein: CASSDRGLSYGYTF.

The genes are TRBV5-4 and TRBJ1-1, with 8 bases identical to TRBD1. CDR1 and CDR2 (germline): SGHNT, YYREEE (reference sequence). Trimming removed 4 bases from V and 0 bases from J; junction bases left unmatched: 8. CDR3 length: 16 amino acids. Here the CDR3 reads CASSGQQGVMNTEAFF. For the CDR3, the DNA is TGTGCCAGCAGCGGTCAACAGGGGGTCATGAACACTGAAGCTTTCTTT.

In DNA form, the CDR3 reads TGTGCCAGCAGCACGACAGGGATGGCCCATGGCTACACCTTC. Amino acid sequence: CASSTTGMAHGYTF. The chain is built from TRBV5-5 and TRBJ1-2, with 7 bases aligning to TRBD1. V lost 4 bases and J lost 6; bases outside the gene matches: 9. The germline gives CDR1 SGHKS, CDR2 YYEKEE (reference sequence). The CDR3 has 14 amino acids.

V is TRBV7-2 and J is TRBJ1-6; the match to TRBD1 covers 8 bases. J lost 2 bases, V lost 5 bases, and 8 bases had no gene match. The CDR3 runs 17 residues. The V gene's germline CDR1 is SGHTA and CDR2 FQGNSA. The CDR3 loop reads CASSPGQGGTYNSPLHF. Written as DNA, the CDR3 is TGTGCCAGCAGCCCTGGACAGGGAGGCACCTATAATTCACCCCTCCACTTT.

J is TRBJ1-6 and V is TRBV6-4, with a weak D call TRBD1 (6 bases). The germline V gene encodes CDR1 MRHNA and CDR2 SNTAGT. The CDR3 is made up of 13 amino acids. Trimming took off 6 bases at V and 5 bases at J, with 8 bases between the two ends. CDR3 region: CASSPGDNSPLHF. The CDR3 DNA follows: TGTGCCAGCAGCCCAGGGGATAATTCACCCCTCCACTTT.

The chain joins TRBV29-1 to TRBJ1-2; TRBD1 matches at 10 bases. With 4 bases clipped from V and 6 bases from J, the junction kept 2 bases outside the gene matches. Germline-derived CDR1 and CDR2 are SQVTM and ANQGSEA. The length of the CDR3 is 12 residues. This chain's CDR3 is CSVGQGAHGYTF. The CDR3, as DNA: TGCAGCGTTGGACAGGGGGCCCATGGCTACACCTTC.

The chain carries TRBV7-9 and TRBJ2-7; 13 nucleotides align to TRBD2. Germline V gene lookup returns CDR1 SEHNR and CDR2 FQNEAQ (reference sequence). The CDR3 runs 15 residues. The trim removed 4 bases at V and 2 bases at J, leaving 2 bases unmatched. Here the CDR3 reads CASSSTSGGAYEQYF. The CDR3 DNA follows: TGTGCCAGCAGCTCCACTAGCGGGGGGGCCTACGAGCAGTACTTC.

The genes are TRBV7-2 and TRBJ1-5, with 10 bases fitting TRBD1. The V segment lost 1 base and the J segment 7 bases; nucleotides outside the gene matches: 4. Germline CDR1 SGHTA, CDR2 FQGNSA. The CDR3 has 15 residues. The CDR3 region is CASSLGGQGLQPQHF. The CDR3 DNA is TGTGCCAGCAGCTTAGGGGGACAGGGGTTGCAGCCCCAGCATTTT.

The rearrangement joins TRBV2 to TRBJ2-7, with TRBD1 identical over 9 bases. V was pared by 5 bases and J by 8 bases, with 10 bases of the junction left unmatched. Looked up from germline, CDR1 is SNHLY and CDR2 is FYNNEI. The CDR3 totals 14 residues. In nucleotides, the CDR3 is TGTGCCAGCAGTCGCCTAATTGGACAGGGGCAGCAGTACTTC. Protein: CASSRLIGQGQQYF.

The chain has TRBV19 and TRBJ1-4, with TRBD1 matching over 7 bases. The germline gives CDR1 LNHDA, CDR2 SQIVND (reference sequence). This CDR3 region has 14 residues. The V gene end was trimmed by 10 bases and the J gene end by 5 bases; junction bases not matched to a gene: 10. CDR3 sequence reads: CATLGRGRNEKLFF. The CDR3 DNA follows: TGTGCCACCCTCGGCAGGGGGAGAAATGAAAAACTGTTTTTT.